This T cell receptor (beta chain) came from a study of T cell responses to AZD1222 COVID-19 vaccine. Regarding the study as a whole: Baseline seropositivity characterized only a handful of AZD1222 recipients.

The data were produced by immunoSEQ multiplex PCR, yet TCRdb's version contains in-frame clones alone and is incomplete. The sample consists of roughly 110,000 clones, roughly 87% of them appearing once. This CDR3 is 14 amino acids long. V was cut by 0 bases and J by 3 bases, with 6 bases left in between. Germline V gene sequence: CDR1 LGHDT, CDR2 YNNKEL (reference sequence). As to this clone: Its antigen is not known.

The V call is TRBV3-1 (or the pseudogene TRBV3-2), the J call TRBJ2-4; D gene ambiguous. The sample consisted of peripheral blood, taken 28 days after the second AZD1222 dose. The sequence derives from an adult who received the AZD1222 COVID-19 vaccine. CDR3 protein: CASSQDPGKNIQYF. CDR3 coding DNA: TGTGCCAGCAGCCAAGATCCCGGCAAAAACATTCAGTACTTC.